A single sample is the source of the 21 T cell receptor beta chains below, sequenced in a study of response to subunit inactivated influenza vaccine. TCRdb passed the RT-PCR reads through MiXCR, listing each CDR3 protein once. The sample includes fewer than 600,000 distinct CDR3 sequences, approximately 7.8% of them seen just once. The sample here was PBMCs from blood, taken around 25 months after vaccination. The receptors shown here come from a man aged 50 to 69 who received an inactivated influenza vaccine.

This clonotype has only a few counts. J is TRBJ2-1 and V is TRBV7-2; 7 nucleotides align to TRBD1. Germline V lookup: CDR1 SGHTA, CDR2 FQGNSA. The CDR3 spans 16 residues. V lost 5 bases to trimming and J lost 7 bases; unmatched junction nucleotides: 14. The CDR3, as DNA: TGTGCCAGCAGCCCCCGACAGGGCTTTCTACAGAATGAGCAGTTCTTC. This gives the protein CASSPRQGFLQNEQFF.

This clonotype was counted many times. The CDR3 reads CASSLLGRGGTDTQYF. CDR3 sequence (DNA): TGTGCCAGCAGTTTATTGGGGCGGGGGGGCACAGATACGCAGTATTTT. The chain joins TRBV27 to TRBJ2-3, with 8 bases fitting TRBD2. This CDR3 comprises 16 residues. From germline, CDR1 is MNHEY and CDR2 SMNVEV (reference sequence). V dropped 1 base and J dropped 1; count of bases not matched to a gene: 4.

This clonotype has more than one count but fewer than ten. V is TRBV20-1 and J is TRBJ2-1; 9 nucleotides line up with TRBD2. This CDR3 is built from 14 residues. CDR1 and CDR2 (germline): DFQATT, SNEGSKA (reference sequence). J lost 7 bases, V lost 4 bases, and 8 bases had no gene match. CDR3 amino acids: CSAISLAGKNEQFF. CDR3 nucleotides: TGCAGTGCTATTTCCCTAGCGGGAAAGAATGAGCAGTTCTTC.

The chain combines TRBV3-1 with TRBJ1-1, with 8 bases aligning to TRBD1. CDR1 is LGHDT and CDR2 is YNNKEL in the germline V gene (reference sequence). The V and J ends lost 7 bases and 2 bases, in that order; junction bases with no gene match: 9. This CDR3 has 15 residues. The CDR3 DNA reads as TGTGCCAGCACGCGACCCGGACAGGGCAACACTGAAGCTTTCTTT. It yields the protein CASTRPGQGNTEAFF.

This clonotype was counted only a few times. V and J are TRBV24-1 and TRBJ2-2, with 7 nucleotides matching TRBD1. This CDR3 has 16 residues. In germline, CDR1 is KGHDR, CDR2 SFDVKD. J was trimmed by 2 bases and V by 8 bases; bases with no gene match: 10. The CDR3 DNA follows: TGTGCCACCAACCCGGGACAGACGGCTAACACCGGGGAGCTGTTTTTT. As protein: CATNPGQTANTGELFF.

This clonotype was recorded a few times. V usage is TRBV12-3 or TRBV12-4 and J usage is TRBJ2-1; a weak D match, TRBD1 (5 bases). The V and J ends lost 6 bases and 7 bases respectively, with 10 bases between them. This CDR3 contains 12 residues. The CDR3 bases are TGTGCCAGCAGAACCAGGGTTAATGAGCAGTTCTTC. It is translated as CASRTRVNEQFF.

The chain employs TRBV5-1 and TRBJ1-6; TRBD1 is a possible D gene (6 bases). Germline loops: CDR1 SGHRS, CDR2 YFSETQ. The ends were cut back, 0 bases at V and 0 bases at J, with 10 bases in the middle. The CDR3 has 17 residues. DNA of the CDR3: TGCGCCAGCAGCTTGGGAGACAGGAGCTCCTATAATTCACCCCTCCACTTT. It translates to CASSLGDRSSYNSPLHF.

This clonotype was recorded a few times. V and J are TRBV4-2 and TRBJ2-1; 13 positions agree with TRBD2. With 3 bases clipped from V and 5 bases from J, the junction kept 16 bases outside the gene matches. The CDR3 is made up of 20 amino acids. Germline V gene sequence: CDR1 LGHNA, CDR2 YNFKEQ. CDR3 coding DNA: TGTGCCAGCAGCCAGATCTCCGATTTTCCGGGACTAGCGGGGAACAATGAGCAGTTCTTC. This sequence encodes CASSQISDFPGLAGNNEQFF.

The chain joins TRBV2 to TRBJ2-5; TRBD1 agrees at 8 bases. Germline CDR1 SNHLY, CDR2 FYNNEI. V lost 5 bases to trimming and J lost 3 bases; unmatched junction nucleotides: 14. CDR3 length: 17 residues. CDR3 loop: CASSRPDRDLIEETQYF. CDR3 nucleotides: TGTGCCAGCAGTCGTCCGGACAGGGACCTAATCGAAGAGACCCAGTACTTC. Together with reference TRBV2 and TRBJ2-5, the CDR3 gives the full variable domain: EPEVTQTPSHQVTQMGQEVILRCVPISNHLYFYWYRQILGQKVEFLVSFYNNEISEKSEIFDDQFSVERPDGSNFTLKIRSTKLEDSAMYFCASSRPDRDLIEETQYFGPGTRLLVL.

V usage is TRBV12-3 or TRBV12-4 and J usage is TRBJ1-1; D may be TRBD1 (5 bases). Trimming left V 1 base short and J 6 bases short, with 9 bases between. The CDR3 has 13 residues. CDR3 nucleotides: TGTGCCAGCAGTTTAGAATCGGGGGCTGAAGCTTTCTTT. Protein product: CASSLESGAEAFF.

The J gene is TRBJ2-1, the V gene TRBV20-1, with a tentative D call TRBD2 (6 bases). V lost 6 bases, J lost 7 bases, and 16 bases lay in between. In germline, CDR1 is DFQATT, CDR2 SNEGSKA (reference sequence). This CDR3 region has 13 residues. The CDR3 sequence: CSAGGWLGNEQFF. The CDR3 region has the DNA TGCAGTGCAGGAGGGTGGTTAGGGAATGAGCAGTTCTTC.

This clonotype was observed at least ten times. V is TRBV5-5 and J is TRBJ1-2; a possible D gene is TRBD1 (6 bases). This CDR3 region has 14 residues. Germline assignment: CDR1 SGHKS and CDR2 YYEKEE (reference sequence). Trimming shortened V by 3 bases and J by 1 base, and 10 bases separated the two germline ends. The CDR3 DNA reads as TGTGCCAGCAGCTGGCAGGACAGTAACTATGGCTACACCTTC. This sequence encodes CASSWQDSNYGYTF. Full variable domain (remainder filled in from reference TRBV5-5 and TRBJ1-2): DAGVTQSPTHLIKTRGQQVTLRCSPISGHKSVSWYQQVLGQGPQFIFQYYEKEERGRGNFPDRFSARQFPNYSSELNVNALLLGDSALYLCASSWQDSNYGYTFGSGTRLTVV.

The table lists this clonotype with a few counts. The genes are TRBV29-1 and TRBJ2-2; 9 bases match TRBD2. Losses at the gene ends were 3 bases for V and 5 bases for J; bases not matched to a gene: 4. The CDR3 covers 14 residues. Per the germline V gene, CDR1 is SQVTM and CDR2 is ANQGSEA. CDR3 protein: CSVEREGLTGELFF. CDR3 in DNA: TGCAGCGTTGAGCGGGAGGGCCTGACCGGGGAGCTGTTTTTT.

This clonotype was seen only once. The CDR3 protein is CASSFGRGREKLFF. The CDR3 DNA follows: TGTGCCAGCAGTTTTGGGAGGGGGCGAGAAAAACTGTTTTTT. V is TRBV28 and J is TRBJ1-4; 7 bases are a match to TRBD1. CDR3 size: 14 residues. V gave up 3 bases and J gave up 8 bases; unmatched junction bases: 6. CDR1 MDHEN and CDR2 SYDVKM come from the germline V gene.

The J gene is TRBJ1-5, the V gene TRBV7-2; 7 bases fit TRBD1. There are 15 residues in the CDR3. V shed 6 bases, J shed 5 bases, and the junction held 10 bases outside the gene matches. Germline V gene lookup returns CDR1 SGHTA and CDR2 FQGNSA. CDR3 nucleotide sequence: TGTGCCAGCAGTCGAACCGGGACAGTCGATCAGCCCCAGCATTTT. Translation gives CASSRTGTVDQPQHF.

The chain links TRBV24-1 to TRBJ2-7; TRBD1 might be the D (5 bases). CDR1 and CDR2 from the germline V gene are KGHDR and SFDVKD. There are 16 residues in the CDR3. V gave up 2 bases and J gave up 0 bases, with 13 bases separating them. The DNA of the CDR3 is TGTGCCACCAGTGATTACCCGACAGTAACCTCCTACGAGCAGTACTTC. Residues: CATSDYPTVTSYEQYF.

This clonotype was detected a few times. CDR3 nucleotide sequence: TGTGCCATCAGTGCTAACGGAGCCGTGGGAAATGAGCAGTTCTTC. Translation: CAISANGAVGNEQFF. The rearrangement joins TRBV10-3 to TRBJ2-1; D remains unclear. The germline V gene encodes CDR1 ENHRY and CDR2 SYGVKD. V shed 4 bases and J shed 7 bases, with 17 bases lying between them. The CDR3 sequence is 15 residues long.

There are a few counts of this clonotype. This chain joins TRBV12-3 or TRBV12-4 and TRBJ2-7; 7 nucleotides match TRBD2. The CDR3 runs to 14 residues. Trimming cost V 5 bases and J 2 bases; bases outside gene matches: 6. Here the CDR3 DNA reads TGTGCCAGCAGTCCTAGCGGTTCTCCCTACGAGCAGTACTTC. Protein: CASSPSGSPYEQYF.

J is TRBJ2-1 and V is TRBV2, with D unresolved. Trimming shortened V by 2 bases and J by 2 bases, and 13 bases separated the two germline ends. The CDR3 sequence is 16 residues long. Looked up from germline, CDR1 is SNHLY and CDR2 is FYNNEI. In DNA form, the CDR3 reads TGTGCCAGCAGTGAATCGCCCTTATCAACCTACAATGAGCAGTTCTTC. Its translation is CASSESPLSTYNEQFF.

This clonotype was counted many times. The chain uses TRBV7-9 and TRBJ2-5; no firm D call. Germline CDR1 reads SEHNR; CDR2 reads FQNEAQ (reference sequence). Trimming shortened V by 3 bases and J by 0 bases, and 5 bases separated the two germline ends. CDR3 length: 13 amino acids. The CDR3 is CASSFSNQETQYF. The DNA of the CDR3 is TGTGCCAGCAGCTTTTCCAACCAAGAGACCCAGTACTTC. The full variable domain, completed using reference TRBV7-9 and TRBJ2-5, is DTGVSQNPRHKITKRGQNVTFRCDPISEHNRLYWYRQTLGQGPEFLTYFQNEAQLEKSRLLSDRFSAERPKGSFSTLEIQRTEQGDSAMYLCASSFSNQETQYFGPGTRLLVL.

In its sample, this clonotype was seen once. This sequence joins TRBV11-2 and TRBJ2-2; no clear D gene. Looked up from germline, CDR1 is SGHAT and CDR2 is FQNNGV. CDR3 length: 15 amino acids. V dropped 1 base and J dropped 0 bases, with 6 bases sitting between them. The CDR3 nucleotides are TGTGCCAGCAGCTTAGTGCCTTCGAACACCGGGGAGCTGTTTTTT. Protein: CASSLVPSNTGELFF.